Shown below are 10 T cell receptor beta chains from a single sample sequenced in a study of Graves' ophthalmopathy and Graves' hyperthyroidism. Amplification targeted the TCR beta CDR3 regions, with RNA transcripts as the source material. HTBI primers primed a first-round RT-PCR, and a second-round multiplex PCR followed. TCRdb recomputed calls from the multiplex PCR reads with MiXCR, one row per CDR3 protein. The sample has 150,000 to 200,000 distinct CDR3 sequences, 35% to 45% seen once. Sequencing was carried out using peripheral blood. The receptors were sampled from a man aged 25-45 years with Graves' ophthalmopathy.

This clonotype showed up many times. This chain links TRBV7-8 with TRBJ1-2; D possibly corresponds to TRBD1 (6 bases). Germline lookup yields CDR1 SGHVS and CDR2 FQNEAQ. Trimming took 1 base from V and 6 from J, leaving 21 bases between them. This CDR3 region has 17 residues. The CDR3 spells CASSLVVQGRIRHGYTF. The CDR3 nucleotides are TGTGCCAGCAGCTTAGTGGTCCAGGGGAGGATTCGCCATGGCTACACCTTC.

This clonotype was observed a single time. The chain is built from TRBV12-3 or TRBV12-4 and TRBJ2-7; weak D call: TRBD2 (5 bases). The CDR3 extends over 15 amino acids. V lost 6 bases and J 8 bases, leaving 23 bases between the germline ends. CDR3 loop: CASSVGPGGGQKQYF. In nucleotides, the CDR3 is TGTGCCAGCAGCGTAGGGCCCGGAGGAGGTCAAAAGCAGTACTTC.

Turning to this clonotype: Just one base apart from a much larger clone, this may be a read error. The chain carries TRBV7-2 and TRBJ2-7; 9 bases fit TRBD2. CDR1 is SGHTA and CDR2 is FQGNSA in the germline V gene. V was pared by 7 bases and J by 2 bases, with 6 bases of the junction left unmatched. This CDR3 has 14 residues. CDR3 region: CASKAGGGAYEQYF. CDR3 nucleotides: TGTGCCAGCAAGGCGGGAGGGGGGGCCTACGAGCAGTACTTC.

The chain recombines TRBV20-1 with TRBJ2-7, with D uncertain. The CDR3 covers 11 residues. Germline CDR1 and CDR2: DFQATT and SNEGSKA (reference sequence). The germline V and J ends were trimmed by 1 base and 4 bases, with 5 bases remaining between them. CDR3 protein: CSARGAYEQYF. In DNA form, the CDR3 reads TGCAGTGCTAGAGGGGCATACGAGCAGTACTTC.

This clonotype has ten or more counts. The rearrangement joins TRBV2 to TRBJ2-5, with 7 bases aligning to TRBD1. This CDR3 is 14 amino acids long. V trimming: 5 bases; J trimming: 5 bases; junction bases outside the gene matches: 8. Germline V gives CDR1 SNHLY, CDR2 FYNNEI. For the CDR3, the DNA is TGTGCCAGCAGTCAACAGGGGACGTCGGAGACCCAGTACTTC. Amino acid sequence: CASSQQGTSETQYF.

The table lists this clonotype with many counts. J is TRBJ1-1 and V is TRBV6-1; D is possibly TRBD1 (6 bases). The CDR3 spans 14 residues. Germline values: CDR1 MNHNS, CDR2 SASEGT. The V and J ends lost 5 bases and 1 base respectively, with 11 bases between them. CDR3 amino acids: CASSKGQSNTEAFF. In DNA form, the CDR3 reads TGTGCCAGCAGTAAAGGACAGTCGAACACTGAAGCTTTCTTT.

The chain combines TRBV11-2 with TRBJ2-5, with D tentatively TRBD2 (6 bases). V lost 5 bases, J lost 4 bases, and 29 bases lay in between. There are 19 residues in the CDR3. Germline V gene sequence: CDR1 SGHAT, CDR2 FQNNGV. The CDR3 sequence: CASSPLGGGIFRGLETQYF. The CDR3 nucleotides are TGTGCCAGCAGCCCCCTGGGCGGCGGGATATTCAGAGGGCTAGAGACCCAGTACTTC.

This clonotype was observed many times. The chain couples TRBV20-1 to TRBJ1-2, with no clear D. CDR3 length equals 12 residues. Per the germline V gene, CDR1 is DFQATT and CDR2 is SNEGSKA (reference sequence). With 3 bases removed from V and 8 bases from J, the gap between germline ends came to 13 bases. The chain's CDR3 is CSARSGSGGYTF. CDR3 in DNA: TGCAGTGCTAGGAGTGGGTCGGGGGGCTACACCTTC.

This clonotype was counted at least ten times. This rearrangement joins TRBV12-3 or TRBV12-4 to TRBJ1-5; TRBD1 aligns across 7 bases. V lost 4 bases to trimming and J lost 4 bases; unmatched junction nucleotides: 7. CDR3 length equals 15 residues. In DNA, the CDR3 is TGTGCCAGCAGTTCAGACAGGGAAAATAATCAGCCCCAGCATTTT. Translating gives CASSSDRENNQPQHF.

This clonotype showed up many times. J is TRBJ2-7 and V is TRBV20-1, with D maybe TRBD2 (5 bases). V was pared by 6 bases and J by 6 bases, with 12 bases between. CDR3 length: 11 amino acids. The germline CDR1 and CDR2 sequences are DFQATT and SNEGSKA (reference sequence). Here the CDR3 DNA reads TGCAGTGCCCTCCGAGAGGGCGAGCAGTACTTC. It encodes CSALREGEQYF.